The next 16 T cell receptor beta chains were all read from a single sample in a study of blood T cell repertoires in COVID-19. Clones were sequenced by immunoSEQ multiplex PCR, and TCRdb holds only the in-frame ones, with some missing. The sample holds some 51,000 clones; about 88% are singletons and the top ten take 1.3%. Sequences were obtained from peripheral blood. Receptors were obtained from a man aged 55 to 69 with acute or convalescent COVID-19.

The chain is built from TRBV19 and TRBJ1-4; D gene unclear. The ends were cut back, 8 bases at V and 0 bases at J, with 7 bases in the middle. The CDR3 is made up of 13 amino acids. Germline CDR1 is LNHDA and CDR2 is SQIVND (reference sequence). Here the CDR3 reads CASQRSTNEKLFF. The CDR3 nucleotides are TGTGCCAGTCAACGGTCAACTAATGAAAAACTGTTTTTT.

This chain links TRBV5-4 with TRBJ2-2; D gene unclear. Between the trimmed V and J ends, which lost 0 bases and 6 bases, there was a span of 12 bases. Germline V gene lookup returns CDR1 SGHNT and CDR2 YYREEE (reference sequence). The CDR3 runs 15 residues. This CDR3 is CASSLASGLAGELFF. CDR3 sequence (DNA): TGTGCCAGCAGCTTGGCCTCTGGGCTGGCCGGGGAGCTGTTTTTT.

V and J are TRBV10-1 and TRBJ2-2, with a weak D call TRBD1 (6 bases). This CDR3 has 13 residues. V dropped 8 bases and J dropped 7 bases, with 14 bases sitting between them. Germline assignment: CDR1 WNHNN and CDR2 SYGVQD (reference sequence). CDR3 sequence (DNA): TGCGCCAGCTCTAGACAGGCGGGCGGGGAGCTGTTTTTT. Translating gives CASSRQAGGELFF.

This clone has a single count. The rearrangement links TRBV4-2 to TRBJ2-1, with 12 bases that match TRBD2. CDR3 length: 20 residues. The V gene end was trimmed by 0 bases and the J gene end by 9 bases; junction bases not matched to a gene: 18. The germline gives CDR1 LGHNA, CDR2 YNFKEQ. This chain's CDR3 is CASSQDGLAGGPPGLSEQFF. The CDR3 DNA reads as TGTGCCAGCAGCCAAGATGGGCTAGCGGGGGGGCCCCCTGGGTTGAGTGAGCAGTTCTTC.

The rearrangement uses TRBV10-3 and TRBJ2-1; 9 bases map to TRBD2. The CDR3 loop spans 16 amino acids. Germline lookup yields CDR1 ENHRY and CDR2 SYGVKD. The V segment lost 3 bases and the J segment 6 bases; nucleotides outside the gene matches: 9. The CDR3 is CAISDPVAGALNEQFF. In nucleotides, the CDR3 is TGTGCCATCAGTGACCCGGTAGCGGGAGCCCTCAATGAGCAGTTCTTC.

The chain links TRBV27 to TRBJ2-3; 10 bases are shared with TRBD1. Trimming cost V 8 bases and J 2 bases; bases outside gene matches: 4. The germline gives CDR1 MNHEY, CDR2 SMNVEV (reference sequence). The CDR3 runs 14 residues. The CDR3 DNA is TGTGCCAGCCCTGACAGGGGGCACACAGATACGCAGTATTTT. Translated: CASPDRGHTDTQYF.

The rearrangement links TRBV6-5 to TRBJ2-5; TRBD1 aligns across 10 bases. V was pared by 8 bases and J by 12 bases, with 6 bases of the junction left unmatched. Germline CDR1 is MNHEY and CDR2 is SVGAGI. CDR3 size: 11 residues. This CDR3 is CASAKGQGKYF. Here the CDR3 DNA reads TGTGCCAGCGCGAAGGGACAGGGGAAGTACTTC.

The rearrangement joins TRBV5-1 to TRBJ1-2; TRBD1 aligns across 8 bases. The V gene end was trimmed by 4 bases and the J gene end by 7 bases; junction bases not matched to a gene: 18. CDR1 and CDR2 (germline): SGHRS, YFSETQ. The CDR3 consists of 17 residues. The CDR3: CASSPLGQATSLRGYTF. The CDR3 nucleotides are TGCGCCAGCAGCCCCTTGGGACAGGCGACCTCCCTCCGTGGCTACACCTTC. Complete variable domain (other parts from reference TRBV5-1 and TRBJ1-2): KAGVTQTPRYLIKTRGQQVTLSCSPISGHRSVSWYQQTPGQGLQFLFEYFSETQRNKGNFPGRFSGRQFSNSRSEMNVSTLELGDSALYLCASSPLGQATSLRGYTFGSGTRLTVV.

About this clone itself: One end of the junction is discordant with germline, which a read error may explain. The chain joins TRBV28 to TRBJ2-7, with 9 bases that match TRBD1. Germline V gene data show CDR1 as MDHEN and CDR2 as SYDVKM. CDR3 length: 12 amino acids. The DNA for the CDR3 is TGCGCGACGGGACAGGGCTTCTACGAGCAGTACTTC. Encoded protein: CATGQGFYEQYF.

This chain links TRBV10-3 with TRBJ1-1, with D possibly TRBD1 on 5 matching bases. The germline CDR1 and CDR2 sequences are ENHRY and SYGVKD. This CDR3 spans 15 amino acids. The V end lost 0 bases, the J end lost 4 bases, and 12 bases lay between the germline ends. This CDR3 reads CAISESWGGGTEAFF. Here the CDR3 DNA reads TGTGCCATCAGTGAGTCGTGGGGGGGAGGCACTGAAGCTTTCTTT.

The table lists this clone with a few counts. The chain uses TRBV11-2 and TRBJ2-1, with 9 bases identical to TRBD2. Unmatched junction bases numbered 2, after V lost 1 base and J lost 4 bases. Looked up from germline, CDR1 is SGHAT and CDR2 is FQNNGV. This CDR3 region has 15 residues. This CDR3 is CASSLVAGAYNEQFF. The DNA for the CDR3 is TGTGCCAGCAGCTTAGTAGCGGGGGCTTACAATGAGCAGTTCTTC.

CDR3 coding DNA: TGTGCCAGCAGTTCGACAGGGGGCGGATGGGATCAGCCCCAGCATTTT. Amino acids: CASSSTGGGWDQPQHF. The chain links TRBV27 to TRBJ1-5; 10 bases are a match to TRBD1. CDR1 is MNHEY, CDR2 SMNVEV, per germline (reference sequence). J gave up 5 bases and V 4 bases, and 8 bases lay outside the gene matches. The CDR3 is 16 residues long.

The V call is TRBV2, the J call TRBJ2-5; no clear D gene. CDR1 is SNHLY, CDR2 FYNNEI, per germline. The CDR3 covers 11 residues. The V and J ends lost 7 bases and 10 bases respectively, with 13 bases between them. CDR3 region: CASTPSEDQYF. As DNA, the CDR3 is TGTGCCAGCACCCCCTCTGAGGACCAGTACTTC. The full variable domain, completed using reference TRBV2 and TRBJ2-5, is EPEVTQTPSHQVTQMGQEVILRCVPISNHLYFYWYRQILGQKVEFLVSFYNNEISEKSEIFDDQFSVERPDGSNFTLKIRSTKLEDSAMYFCASTPSEDQYFGPGTRLLVL.

The chain couples TRBV14 to TRBJ2-3; TRBD2 is a possible D gene (5 bases). The length of the CDR3 is 18 residues. Germline CDR1 is SGHDN and CDR2 is FVKESK. V gave up 8 bases and J gave up 2 bases, with 26 bases separating them. The CDR3, as DNA: TGTGCCAGCCCAGGAGGAGGAAGGTACAGTATCTCCACAGATACGCAGTATTTT. Protein product: CASPGGGRYSISTDTQYF. The entire variable domain, with the rest obtained from reference TRBV14 and TRBJ2-3, is as follows: EAGVTQFPSHSVIEKGQTVTLRCDPISGHDNLYWYRRVMGKEIKFLLHFVKESKQDESGMPNNRFLAERTGGTYSTLKVQPAELEDSGVYFCASPGGGRYSISTDTQYFGPGTRLTVL.

This clone was recorded only once. Mismatch with germline at one junction end may stem from a read error. This chain connects TRBV7-7 to TRBJ2-5, with 7 bases matching TRBD1. Looked up from germline, CDR1 is SSHAT and CDR2 is FNYEAQ (reference sequence). The CDR3 sequence is 15 residues long. The CDR3 nucleotides are TGTGCTAGCAGCTTAATGCCGGGACAGCAAGAGACCCAGTACTTC. Protein: CASSLMPGQQETQYF.

The V gene is TRBV28, the J gene TRBJ1-5, with 7 bases that match TRBD1. The CDR3 contains 15 residues. With V trimmed by 6 bases and J by 4 bases, 9 bases remained unmatched. Looked up from germline, CDR1 is MDHEN and CDR2 is SYDVKM. As DNA, the CDR3 is TGTGCCAGCAGCGCGACAGGGTGGTTTAATCAGCCCCAGCATTTT. Translation: CASSATGWFNQPQHF.